The T cell receptor (beta chain) under discussion was sequenced for a study of early T cells in non-severe SARS-CoV-2 infection. Across the study: The input, bulk RNA from unsorted whole blood, was sequenced, and chains were unpaired.

The sample holds many counts of this clonotype. The TCR library protocol attached unique molecular identifiers to the individual cDNA molecules. Each CDR3 protein gets one entry after TCRdb re-called the 5' RACE reads with MiXCR. The sample consists of approximately 81,000 distinct CDR3 sequences, over 13% of them appearing once. This receptor was identified in an adult who was a healthcare worker with PCR-confirmed SARS-CoV-2 infection or an uninfected control (not recorded which). The sample consisted of whole blood.

CDR3 loop: CASSPTGAWNTGELFF. The CDR3 DNA sequence: TGTGCCAGCAGCCCCACGGGGGCCTGGAACACCGGGGAGCTGTTTTTT. The V call is TRBV11-2, the J call TRBJ2-2, with D perhaps assigned TRBD1 or TRBD2 (6 bases each). V was cut by 5 bases and J by 1 base, with 14 bases left in between. Germline loops: CDR1 SGHAT, CDR2 FQNNGV. The length of the CDR3 is 16 residues.